This TCR beta chain stems from a study of T cells in Graves' hyperthyroidism and ophthalmopathy. TCR beta CDR3 regions were amplified from RNA transcripts. HTBI primers were employed in a first-round RT-PCR of the TCR CDR3. One entry per CDR3 protein results from TCRdb running MiXCR on the multiplex PCR reads. The sample gives hundreds of thousands of distinct CDR3 sequences, roughly 14% of which show up once; less than 15% is in the top ten. Germline assignment: CDR1 SGHRS and CDR2 YFSETQ. The CDR3 is 14 residues long. Many counts were recorded for this clonotype. An end of the junction differs from the germline gene, which may be a read error.

This TCR was sampled from a man between 18 and 29 years old with Graves' ophthalmopathy. The sequenced material came from blood. The chain couples TRBV5-1 to TRBJ2-1; no firm D call. As DNA, the CDR3 is TGCGCCAGCAGATTGGGAATAGCTCAAAATGAGCAGTTCTTC. Its translation: CASRLGIAQNEQFF.